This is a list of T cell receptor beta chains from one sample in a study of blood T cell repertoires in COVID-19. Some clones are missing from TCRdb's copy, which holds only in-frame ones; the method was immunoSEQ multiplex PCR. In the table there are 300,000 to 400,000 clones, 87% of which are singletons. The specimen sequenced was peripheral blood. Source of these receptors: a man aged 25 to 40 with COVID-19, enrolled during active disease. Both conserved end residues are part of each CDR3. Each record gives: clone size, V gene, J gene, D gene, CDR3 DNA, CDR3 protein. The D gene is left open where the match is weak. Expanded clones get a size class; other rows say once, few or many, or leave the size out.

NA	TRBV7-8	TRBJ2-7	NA	TGTGCCAGCAGCCCAACAGGGATGGGTTCCTACGAGCAGTACTTC	CASSPTGMGSYEQYF
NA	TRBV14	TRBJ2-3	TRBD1	TGTGCCAGCAGCCAATGGGACAGGGTTGGAACGCAGTATTTT	CASSQWDRVGTQYF
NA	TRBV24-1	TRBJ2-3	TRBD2	TGTGCCACCAGCGGTCTCACTAGCGGGGCTAGCACAGATACGCAGTATTTT	CATSGLTSGASTDTQYF
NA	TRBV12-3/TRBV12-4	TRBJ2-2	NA	TGTGCCAGCTACCGGTACACCGGGGAGCTGTTTTTT	CASYRYTGELFF
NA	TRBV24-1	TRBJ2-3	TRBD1	TGTGCCACCAGTGTCCCCCCGGGACAGGGGCCAGATACGCAGTATTTT	CATSVPPGQGPDTQYF
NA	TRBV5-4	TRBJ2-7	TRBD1	TGTGCCAGCAGCTCGACAGGGATCTCCTACGAGCAGTACTTC	CASSSTGISYEQYF
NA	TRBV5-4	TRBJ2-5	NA	TGTGCCAGCAGCCCGGGCAGGGTCGTAGAGACCCAGTACTTC	CASSPGRVVETQYF
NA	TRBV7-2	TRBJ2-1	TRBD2	TGTGCCAGCAGACGACCGGGACTAGCCAATGAGCAGTTCTTC	CASRRPGLANEQFF
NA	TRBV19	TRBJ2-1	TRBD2	TGTGCCAGTAGTATCGGGCTAGCGGGAGTGTATCAGAATGAGCAGTTCTTC	CASSIGLAGVYQNEQFF
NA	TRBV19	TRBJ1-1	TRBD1	TGTGCCAGTAGGGGGGACAGGAACACTGAAGCTTTCTTT	CASRGDRNTEAFF
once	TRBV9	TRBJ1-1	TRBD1	TGTGCCAGCACCGAGGACAGGGTGATAGCTTTCTTT	CASTEDRVIAFF
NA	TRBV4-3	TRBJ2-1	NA	TGCGCCAGCAGCCAAGACGTTGCGGACAGCTACAATGAGCAGTTCTTC	CASSQDVADSYNEQFF
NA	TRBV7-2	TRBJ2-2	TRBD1	TGTGCCAGCAGGGAACAGGGGGCGGGCACCGGGGAGCTGTTTTTT	CASREQGAGTGELFF
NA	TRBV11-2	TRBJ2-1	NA	TGTGCCAGCTACACTAGTGCAAGCTCCTACAATGAGCAGTTCTTC	CASYTSASSYNEQFF
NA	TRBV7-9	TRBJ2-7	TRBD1	TGTGCCAGCAGCAATCAGGGGGCTCTCTACGAGCAGTACTTC	CASSNQGALYEQYF
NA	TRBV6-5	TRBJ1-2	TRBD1	TGTGCCAGCAGTTACTCGATGGGACAGGGCATCCATGGCTACACCTTC	CASSYSMGQGIHGYTF
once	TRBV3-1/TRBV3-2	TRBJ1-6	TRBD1	TGTGCCAGCAGCCCCGGGACAGGGGGCTCACCCCTCCACTTT	CASSPGTGGSPLHF
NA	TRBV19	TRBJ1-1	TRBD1	TGTGCCAGTAGTATCCTGTTTCCTCAGGGGGTCACTGAAGCTTTCTTT	CASSILFPQGVTEAFF
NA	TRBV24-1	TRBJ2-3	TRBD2	TGTGCCACCAGTGATTCACAGGAGACCCCACTAGCGGGGGGCTACACAGATACGCAGTATTTT	CATSDSQETPLAGGYTDTQYF
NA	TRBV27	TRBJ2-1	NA	TGTGCCAGCAGTTTCGCCCAGGGAAATTCGGAAAATGAGCAGTTCTTC	CASSFAQGNSENEQFF
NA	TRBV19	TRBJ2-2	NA	TGTGCCAGTAGGCCGACAGGGAGGACCGGGGAGCTGTTTTTT	CASRPTGRTGELFF
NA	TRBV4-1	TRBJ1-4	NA	TGCGCCAGCAGCCAAGGACAGCCTGAAAAACTGTTTTTT	CASSQGQPEKLFF
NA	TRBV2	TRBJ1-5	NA	TGTGCCAGCAGTGTACAGGGTGGCTATCAGCCCCAGCATTTT	CASSVQGGYQPQHF
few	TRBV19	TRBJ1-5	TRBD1	TGTGCCAGTAGTAAACAGGGGCCCCAGCCCCAGCATTTT	CASSKQGPQPQHF
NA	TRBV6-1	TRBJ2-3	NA	TGTGCCAGCAGTGAAGCTGTCAGGGCAGTAGCAGATACGCAGTATTTT	CASSEAVRAVADTQYF
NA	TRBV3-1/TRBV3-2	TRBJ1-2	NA	TGTGCCAGCAGCCTGGCAGACTATGGCTACACCTTC	CASSLADYGYTF
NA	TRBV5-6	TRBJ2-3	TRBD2	TGTGCCAGCAGCTTGCTAGCGGGGAGGAATACGCAGTATTTT	CASSLLAGRNTQYF
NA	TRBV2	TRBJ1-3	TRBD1	TGTGCCAGCAGCGTGGGACAGGAGGCCGCCACCATATATTTT	CASSVGQEAATIYF
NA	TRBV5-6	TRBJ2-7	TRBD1	TGTGCCAGCAGCTTGTATGGACAGGGAAATCACGAGCAGTACTTC	CASSLYGQGNHEQYF
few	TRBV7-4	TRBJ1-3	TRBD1	TGTGCCAGCAGCTCTACACTAAGGACAGGGCGACATGTTGGAAACACCATATATTTT	CASSSTLRTGRHVGNTIYF
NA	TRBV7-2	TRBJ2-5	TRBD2	TGTGCCAGCAGCCCGGGGGGCCAAGAGACCCAGTACTTC	CASSPGGQETQYF
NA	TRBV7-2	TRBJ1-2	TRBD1	TGTGCCAGCAGCTTAGCTGGGACAGGGAGACACTATGGCTACACCTTC	CASSLAGTGRHYGYTF
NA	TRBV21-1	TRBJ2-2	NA	TGTGCCAGCACCAAAGGTCCGGGGGGCTTGGCCGGGGAGCTGTTTTTT	CASTKGPGGLAGELFF
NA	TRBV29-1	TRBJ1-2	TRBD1	TGCAGCGTTAAACAGGGGGCAGAGGGCTACACCTTC	CSVKQGAEGYTF
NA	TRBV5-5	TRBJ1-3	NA	TGTGCCAGCAGCATGTCAGGGGCCCCGATCGTTGGCTCTGGAAACACCATATATTTT	CASSMSGAPIVGSGNTIYF
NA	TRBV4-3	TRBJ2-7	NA	TGCGCCAGCAGCCAAGATCGGAGAGCTTCCTACGAGCAGTACTTC	CASSQDRRASYEQYF
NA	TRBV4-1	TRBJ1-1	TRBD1	TGCGCCAGCAGCCAGAGGACAGGTAAGAACACTGAAGCTTTCTTT	CASSQRTGKNTEAFF
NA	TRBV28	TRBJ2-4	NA	TGTGCCAGCAGTCCCACGGCTAGACGGGACATTCAGTACTTC	CASSPTARRDIQYF
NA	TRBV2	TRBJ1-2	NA	TGTGCCAGCAGTGTGGAGGTACGGAGCTATGGCTACACCTTC	CASSVEVRSYGYTF
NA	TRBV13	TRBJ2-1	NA	TGTGCCAGCAGTTTAAAACTTGCTGAGCAGTTCTTC	CASSLKLAEQFF
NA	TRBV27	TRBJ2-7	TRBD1	TGTGCCAGCAGTTCCAGGACAGGTTTAGCCTACGAGCAGTACTTC	CASSSRTGLAYEQYF
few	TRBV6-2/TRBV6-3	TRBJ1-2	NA	TGTGCCAGCAGTTACGGGGCGTTCAGTGGCTACACCTTC	CASSYGAFSGYTF
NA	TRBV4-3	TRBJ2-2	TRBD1	TGCGCCAGCGGACAGGGGGTCGACACCGGGGAGCTGTTTTTT	CASGQGVDTGELFF
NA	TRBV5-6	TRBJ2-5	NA	TGTGCCAGCAGCTCAGCAGGGGTAGAGACCCAGTACTTC	CASSSAGVETQYF
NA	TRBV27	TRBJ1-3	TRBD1	TGTGCCAGCACTTCGGACAGGCGGGGAAACACCATATATTTT	CASTSDRRGNTIYF
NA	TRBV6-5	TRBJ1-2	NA	TGTGCCAGCAGTTACTCAGGGCAGGGAGGCTATGGCTACACCTTC	CASSYSGQGGYGYTF
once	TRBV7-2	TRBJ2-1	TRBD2	TGTGCCAGCAGCTCCCGCCTAGCGGGCAATTACAATGAGCAGTTCTTC	CASSSRLAGNYNEQFF